These 5 T cell receptor beta chains came from one sample sequenced in a study of shared clonotypes between healthy human individuals (dated by TCRdb to about 2020). Receptor amplification or capture employed the immunoSEQ multiplex PCR assay. The clones in this table, taken by TCRdb from immuneACCESS, are in-frame only. Not every clone is retained; where verified, under half of the shortfall comes from an unresolved V gene, and the cause of the rest is unknown. The sample table shows approximately 650,000 clones, and roughly 95% are seen once. The ten largest clones take up 0.11% of the sample. CD8 naive samples consisted of CD45RO-negative cells that were positively selected for CCR7, yielding a CD45RA+CCR7+ population without TemRA cells. The sample taken for sequencing was naive CD8+ T cells sorted from blood. This specimen's cell subset or site label, per the study, means: CD45RA+CCR7+. Receptor source: a woman aged 25 to 45 in good health.

This chain joins TRBV5-4 and TRBJ2-7; 9 nucleotides match TRBD1. Germline CDR1 and CDR2: SGHNT and YYREEE (reference sequence). The junction had 8 bases not matched to a gene; V was cut back by 4 bases and J by 3 bases. The CDR3 runs to 15 residues. DNA of the CDR3: TGTGCCAGCAGCCTCGGGCCGGGACAGGGCTACGAGCAGTACTTC. Translated, it gives CASSLGPGQGYEQYF.

The chain employs TRBV6-5 and TRBJ2-5; possible D gene TRBD2, 6 bases. Germline CDR1 MNHEY, CDR2 SVGAGI. V lost 0 bases and J lost 4, with 12 bases in between. The CDR3 has 15 residues. The CDR3 here is CASSYSGGAGETQYF. The CDR3 region has the DNA TGTGCCAGCAGTTACTCTGGAGGGGCAGGAGAGACCCAGTACTTC.

Points on this clone: Distinct nucleotide sequences in the sample also encode this CDR3. The V call is TRBV5-4, the J call TRBJ2-1, with D hard to call. CDR1 and CDR2 (germline): SGHNT, YYREEE (reference sequence). The germline V and J ends were trimmed by 5 bases and 5 bases, with 5 bases remaining between them. The CDR3 loop spans 11 amino acids. This CDR3 reads CASSSDNEQFF. The CDR3 DNA follows: TGTGCCAGCAGTTCCGACAATGAGCAGTTCTTC.

A word on this clone: This same CDR3 is encoded by further DNA sequences in the sample. The chain links TRBV28 to TRBJ2-1; D is ambiguous. V was shortened by 2 bases and J by 0 bases, with 5 bases between the two germline ends. Per germline, CDR1 MDHEN and CDR2 SYDVKM. The CDR3 sequence is 14 residues long. The CDR3 loop is CASSLRGSYNEQFF. CDR3 in DNA: TGTGCCAGCAGTTTAAGAGGCTCCTACAATGAGCAGTTCTTC.

This clone was recorded once. This rearrangement joins TRBV4-2 to TRBJ2-2; tentatively, D is TRBD1 or TRBD2 (5 bases each). V dropped 0 bases and J dropped 3 bases, with 11 bases sitting between them. CDR1 and CDR2 from the germline V gene are LGHNA and YNFKEQ. The CDR3 covers 16 residues. CDR3 in amino acids: CASSQEGPPYTGELFF. The CDR3 region has the DNA TGTGCCAGCAGCCAAGAGGGACCCCCATACACCGGGGAGCTGTTTTTT.